This T cell receptor beta chain was obtained from a study of blood T cell repertoires in COVID-19. The assay was immunoSEQ multiplex PCR, and TCRdb's table has in-frame clones only and misses some. The data show about 27,000 clones, roughly 89% seen once. The TCR sequence derives from a human donor in a cohort sampled during active COVID-19. Sequenced sample: peripheral blood.

The CDR3: CASSGGQRNEQFF. The DNA of the CDR3 is TGTGCCAGTAGTGGGGGACAGCGCAATGAGCAGTTCTTC. This rearrangement joins TRBV19 to TRBJ2-1, with 7 bases aligning to TRBD1. V was pared by 5 bases and J by 6 bases, with 4 bases of the junction left unmatched. The CDR3 sequence is 13 residues long. Germline CDR1 is LNHDA and CDR2 is SQIVND (reference sequence).